Listed here is a single T cell receptor beta chain. The data were obtained in a study of sequential checkpoint blockade in melanoma. Study-wide context: Randomization was 1:1 between first-line nivolumab→ipilimumab and ipilimumab→nivolumab. Maintenance nivolumab came after either treatment sequence.

The V gene end was trimmed by 2 bases and the J gene end by 4 bases; junction bases not matched to a gene: 12. The length of the CDR3 is 17 residues. Germline V gene lookup returns CDR1 SGDLS and CDR2 YYNGEE. Assay: immunoSEQ multiplex PCR; the TCRdb copy retains only in-frame clones and omits some. The table includes fewer than 15,000 clones, roughly four fifths detected once. The treatment denotes: randomized to nivolumab then ipilimumab (arm A) or the reverse (arm B). None of the patients previously received DNA-damaging chemotherapy. PBMC sorting kept live CD3+CD8+ cells without CD19 or CD56. The specimen comprised CD8+ T cells sorted from blood (inferred from file names), sampled from a patient given nivolumab and ipilimumab in sequence. The gene calls are TRBV9 and TRBJ2-3; 8 bases align to TRBD2. The receptor comes from a human donor with melanoma. This chain's CDR3 is CASSVPRSGGPPDTQYF. The CDR3 DNA follows: TGTGCCAGCAGCGTCCCCCGGTCGGGAGGGCCCCCAGATACGCAGTATTTT.